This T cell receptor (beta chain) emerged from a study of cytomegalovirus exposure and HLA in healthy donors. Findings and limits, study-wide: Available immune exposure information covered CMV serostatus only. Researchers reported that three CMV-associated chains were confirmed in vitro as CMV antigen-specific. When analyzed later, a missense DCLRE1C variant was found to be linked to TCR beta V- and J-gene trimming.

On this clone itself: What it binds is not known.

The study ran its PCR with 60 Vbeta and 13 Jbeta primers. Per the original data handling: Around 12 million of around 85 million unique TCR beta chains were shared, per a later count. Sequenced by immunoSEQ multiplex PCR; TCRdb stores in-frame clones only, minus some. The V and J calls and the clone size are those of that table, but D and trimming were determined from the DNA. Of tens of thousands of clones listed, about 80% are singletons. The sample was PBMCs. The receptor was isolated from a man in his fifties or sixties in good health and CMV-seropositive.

The chain's CDR3 is CASSKLRYEQYF. The CDR3 DNA follows: TGTGCCAGCAGCAAGCTACGGTACGAGCAGTACTTC. The rearrangement links TRBV7-2 to TRBJ2-7; D gene unclear. Trimming removed 5 bases at V and 4 bases at J, with 9 bases between. Germline V gene sequence: CDR1 SGHTA, CDR2 FQGNSA. The CDR3 extends over 12 amino acids.